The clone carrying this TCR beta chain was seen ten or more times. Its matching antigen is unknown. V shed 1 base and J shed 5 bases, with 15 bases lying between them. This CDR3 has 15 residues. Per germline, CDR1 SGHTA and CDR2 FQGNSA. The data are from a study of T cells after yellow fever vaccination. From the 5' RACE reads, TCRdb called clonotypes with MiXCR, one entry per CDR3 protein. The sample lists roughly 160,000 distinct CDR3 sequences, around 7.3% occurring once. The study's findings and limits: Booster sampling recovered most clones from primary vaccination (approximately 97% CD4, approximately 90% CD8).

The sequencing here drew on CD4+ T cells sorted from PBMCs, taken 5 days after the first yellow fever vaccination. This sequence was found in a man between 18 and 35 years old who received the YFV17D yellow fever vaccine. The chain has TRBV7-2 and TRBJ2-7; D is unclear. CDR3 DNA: TGTGCCAGCAGCTTAGGGATTACCGAAGGAAACGAGCAGTACTTC. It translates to CASSLGITEGNEQYF.